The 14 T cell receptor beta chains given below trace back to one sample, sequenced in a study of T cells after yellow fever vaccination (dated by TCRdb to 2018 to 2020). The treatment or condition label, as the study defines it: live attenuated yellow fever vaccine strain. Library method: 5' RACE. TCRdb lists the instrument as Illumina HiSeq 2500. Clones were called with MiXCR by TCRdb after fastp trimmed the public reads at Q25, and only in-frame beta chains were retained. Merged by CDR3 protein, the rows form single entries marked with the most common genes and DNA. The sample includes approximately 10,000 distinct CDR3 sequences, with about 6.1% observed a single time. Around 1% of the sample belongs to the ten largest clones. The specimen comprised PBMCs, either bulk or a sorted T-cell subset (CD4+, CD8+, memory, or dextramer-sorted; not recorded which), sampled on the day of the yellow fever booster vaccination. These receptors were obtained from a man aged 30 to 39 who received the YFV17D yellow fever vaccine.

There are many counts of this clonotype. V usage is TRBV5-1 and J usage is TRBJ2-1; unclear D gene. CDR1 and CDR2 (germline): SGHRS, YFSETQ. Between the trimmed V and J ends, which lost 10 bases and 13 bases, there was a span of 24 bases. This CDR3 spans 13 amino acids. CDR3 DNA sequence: TGCGCCCGCAACCACTTCCGCTGTCAAGTCCAGTTCTTC. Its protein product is CARNHFRCQVQFF.

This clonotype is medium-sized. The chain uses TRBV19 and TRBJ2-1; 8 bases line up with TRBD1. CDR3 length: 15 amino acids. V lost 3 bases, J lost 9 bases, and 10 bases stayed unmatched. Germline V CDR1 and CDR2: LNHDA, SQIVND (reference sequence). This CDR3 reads CASSISQGAVVEQFF. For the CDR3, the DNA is TGTGCCAGTAGTATTTCTCAGGGGGCAGTGGTTGAGCAGTTCTTC.

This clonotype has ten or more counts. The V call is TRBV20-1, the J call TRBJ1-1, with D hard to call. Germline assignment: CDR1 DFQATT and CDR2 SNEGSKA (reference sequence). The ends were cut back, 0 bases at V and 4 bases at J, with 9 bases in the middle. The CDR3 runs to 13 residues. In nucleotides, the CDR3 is TGCAGTGCTAGAGATTGGGAGGGCACTGAAGCTTTCTTT. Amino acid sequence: CSARDWEGTEAFF.

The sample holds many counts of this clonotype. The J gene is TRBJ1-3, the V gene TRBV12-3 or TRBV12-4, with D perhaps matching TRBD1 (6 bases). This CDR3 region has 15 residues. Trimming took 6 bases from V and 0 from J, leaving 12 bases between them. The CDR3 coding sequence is TGTGCCAGCAGCCTACAGGGCCGCTCTGGAAACACCATATATTTT. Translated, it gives CASSLQGRSGNTIYF.

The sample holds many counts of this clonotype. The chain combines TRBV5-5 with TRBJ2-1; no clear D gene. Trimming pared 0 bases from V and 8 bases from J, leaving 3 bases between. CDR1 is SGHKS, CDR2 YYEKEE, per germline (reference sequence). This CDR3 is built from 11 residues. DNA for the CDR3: TGTGCCAGCAGCTTGGAGGATGAGCAGTTCTTC. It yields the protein CASSLEDEQFF.

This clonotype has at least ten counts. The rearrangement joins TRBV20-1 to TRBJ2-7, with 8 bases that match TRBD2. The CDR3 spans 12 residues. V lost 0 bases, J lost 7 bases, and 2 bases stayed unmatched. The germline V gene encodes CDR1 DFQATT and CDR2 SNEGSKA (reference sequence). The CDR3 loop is CSAREGLGEQYF. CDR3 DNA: TGCAGTGCTAGAGAGGGACTAGGAGAGCAGTACTTC.

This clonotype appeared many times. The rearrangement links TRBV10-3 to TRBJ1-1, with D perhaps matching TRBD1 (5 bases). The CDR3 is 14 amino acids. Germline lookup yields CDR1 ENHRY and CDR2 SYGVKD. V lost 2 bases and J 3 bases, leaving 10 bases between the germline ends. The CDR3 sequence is CAISERGEDTEAFF. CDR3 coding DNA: TGTGCCATCAGTGAGCGGGGGGAGGACACTGAAGCTTTCTTT.

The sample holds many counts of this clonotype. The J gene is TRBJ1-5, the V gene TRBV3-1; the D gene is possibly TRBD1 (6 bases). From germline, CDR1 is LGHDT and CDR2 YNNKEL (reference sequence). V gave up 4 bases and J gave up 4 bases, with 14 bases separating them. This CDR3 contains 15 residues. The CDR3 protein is CASSPAGGLNQPQHF. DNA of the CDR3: TGTGCCAGCAGCCCTGCTGGGGGCTTAAATCAGCCCCAGCATTTT.

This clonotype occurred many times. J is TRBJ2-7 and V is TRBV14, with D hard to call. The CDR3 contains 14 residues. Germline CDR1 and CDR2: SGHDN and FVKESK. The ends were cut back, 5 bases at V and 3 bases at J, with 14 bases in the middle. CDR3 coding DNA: TGTGCCAGCAGCGCTCGGGTAAGCGTCTACGAGCAGTACTTC. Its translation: CASSARVSVYEQYF. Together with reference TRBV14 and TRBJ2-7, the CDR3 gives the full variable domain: EAGVTQFPSHSVIEKGQTVTLRCDPISGHDNLYWYRRVMGKEIKFLLHFVKESKQDESGMPNNRFLAERTGGTYSTLKVQPAELEDSGVYFCASSARVSVYEQYFGPGTRLTVT.

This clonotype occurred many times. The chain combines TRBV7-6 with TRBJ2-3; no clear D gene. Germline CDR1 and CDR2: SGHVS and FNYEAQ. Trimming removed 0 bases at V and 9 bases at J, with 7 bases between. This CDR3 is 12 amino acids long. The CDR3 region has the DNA TGTGCCAGCAGCTTAGCGGGCCGGACGCAGTATTTT. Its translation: CASSLAGRTQYF. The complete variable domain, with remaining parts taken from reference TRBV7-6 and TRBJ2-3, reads GAGVSQSPRYKVTKRGQDVALRCDPISGHVSLYWYRQALGQGPEFLTYFNYEAQQDKSGLPNDRFSAERPEGSISTLTIQRTEQRDSAMYRCASSLAGRTQYFGPGTRLTVL.

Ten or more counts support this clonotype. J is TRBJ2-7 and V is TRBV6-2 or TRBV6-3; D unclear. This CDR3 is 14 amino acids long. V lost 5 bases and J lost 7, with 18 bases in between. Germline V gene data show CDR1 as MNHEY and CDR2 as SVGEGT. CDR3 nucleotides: TGTGCCAGCAGTCCGAGACCCACACCGCGGGAGCAGTACTTC. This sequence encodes CASSPRPTPREQYF.

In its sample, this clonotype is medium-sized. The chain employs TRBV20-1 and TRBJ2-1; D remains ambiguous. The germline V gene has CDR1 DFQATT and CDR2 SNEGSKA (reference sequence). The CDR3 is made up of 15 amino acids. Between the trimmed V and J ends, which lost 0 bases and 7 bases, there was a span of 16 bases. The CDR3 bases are TGCAGTGCTAGAGACAGGCGGAATGGGTATAATGAGCAGTTCTTC. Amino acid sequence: CSARDRRNGYNEQFF.

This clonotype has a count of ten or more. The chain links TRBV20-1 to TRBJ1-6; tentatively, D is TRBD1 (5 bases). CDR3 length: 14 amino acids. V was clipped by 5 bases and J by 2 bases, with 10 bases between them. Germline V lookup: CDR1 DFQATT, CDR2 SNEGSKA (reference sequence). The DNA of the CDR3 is TGCAGTGCTGCAGGGCGCGCCTATAATTCACCCCTCCACTTT. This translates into CSAAGRAYNSPLHF.

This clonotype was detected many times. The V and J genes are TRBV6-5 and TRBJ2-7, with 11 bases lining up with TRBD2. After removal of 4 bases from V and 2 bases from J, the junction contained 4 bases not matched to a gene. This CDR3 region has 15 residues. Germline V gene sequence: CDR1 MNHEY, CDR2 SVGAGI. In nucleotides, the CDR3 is TGTGCCAGCAGTTCCGGGACTAGCGGAACCTACGAGCAGTACTTC. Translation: CASSSGTSGTYEQYF.